The 21 T cell receptor beta chains below were found in one sample sequenced in a study of shared clonotypes between healthy human individuals. Libraries were prepared by immunoSEQ multiplex PCR; TCRdb keeps only in-frame clonotypes and omits some of them. Of some 240,000 clones in the sample, under 80% were seen once. The sequenced sample was memory CD4+ T cells sorted from blood. Subset in this sample: CD45RA-negative fraction. These receptors came from a man in his thirties or forties in good health.

This sequence joins TRBV2 and TRBJ1-5, with TRBD1 identical over 9 bases. This CDR3 comprises 15 residues. The germline V gene has CDR1 SNHLY and CDR2 FYNNEI. V lost 6 bases to trimming and J lost 4 bases; unmatched junction nucleotides: 7. The CDR3 loop is CASRDRGGGNQPQHF. In DNA, the CDR3 is TGTGCCAGCAGGGACAGGGGAGGGGGAAATCAGCCCCAGCATTTT. Complete variable domain (other parts from reference TRBV2 and TRBJ1-5): EPEVTQTPSHQVTQMGQEVILRCVPISNHLYFYWYRQILGQKVEFLVSFYNNEISEKSEIFDDQFSVERPDGSNFTLKIRSTKLEDSAMYFCASRDRGGGNQPQHFGDGTRLSIL.

The genes are TRBV6-6 and TRBJ2-3, with D possibly being TRBD1 or TRBD2 (6 bases each). The V gene lost 2 bases and the J gene lost 2 bases, with 8 bases spanning the gap. This CDR3 contains 14 residues. Germline V gene lookup returns CDR1 MNHNY and CDR2 SVGAGI (reference sequence). The chain's CDR3 is CASSYRGPTDTQYF. The CDR3 bases are TGTGCCAGCAGTTACCGGGGGCCCACAGATACGCAGTATTTT.

The rearrangement links TRBV30 to TRBJ2-7, with D perhaps TRBD2 (6 bases). The CDR3 covers 11 residues. V lost 6 bases and J lost 4, with 10 bases in between. The germline V gene has CDR1 GTSNPN and CDR2 SVGIG (reference sequence). The DNA of the CDR3 is TGTGCCTGCCGACTAGAGTACGAGCAGTACTTC. Protein: CACRLEYEQYF.

The chain has TRBV28 and TRBJ1-1; 7 nucleotides line up with TRBD1. The ends lost 6 bases at V and 6 bases at J; junction bases unmatched: 1. Germline V CDR1 and CDR2: MDHEN, SYDVKM. The CDR3 contains 11 residues. In nucleotides, the CDR3 is TGTGCCAGCAGGAGGGGGCCTGAAGCTTTCTTT. It codes for CASRRGPEAFF.

The V and J genes are TRBV7-6 and TRBJ2-5; no reliable D call. Germline CDR1 reads SGHVS; CDR2 reads FNYEAQ. The CDR3 spans 12 residues. Trimming removed 0 bases at V and 4 bases at J, with 3 bases between. CDR3 in amino acids: CASSLAVETQYF. The CDR3 DNA reads TGTGCCAGCAGCTTAGCAGTAGAGACCCAGTACTTC.

The V call is TRBV5-4, the J call TRBJ2-7; no firm D call. The germline V and J ends were trimmed by 4 bases and 6 bases, with 14 bases remaining between them. The CDR3 length is 13 residues. CDR1 SGHNT and CDR2 YYREEE come from the germline V gene (reference sequence). The CDR3: CASSPGSGLEQYF. In DNA form, the CDR3 reads TGTGCCAGCAGCCCTGGTTCCGGGCTCGAGCAGTACTTC.

V is TRBV6-1 and J is TRBJ2-7, with 9 bases aligning to TRBD2. This CDR3 has 14 amino acids. Germline V CDR1 and CDR2: MNHNS, SASEGT. The V and J ends lost 10 bases and 4 bases, in that order; junction bases with no gene match: 11. CDR3 region: CATNRAGGQYEQYF. CDR3 in DNA: TGTGCCACCAACAGGGCGGGAGGGCAATACGAGCAGTACTTC.

The V gene is TRBV7-2, the J gene TRBJ2-4; 11 nucleotides align to TRBD1. The V segment lost 5 bases and the J segment 5 bases; nucleotides outside the gene matches: 8. The CDR3 totals 16 residues. Germline V gene sequence: CDR1 SGHTA, CDR2 FQGNSA. The CDR3 DNA sequence: TGTGCCAGCAGCCCGGGGACAGGGGGATCACAAAACATTCAGTACTTC. It translates to CASSPGTGGSQNIQYF.

This clone turned up a few times. This chain uses TRBV28 with TRBJ2-3; D call uncertain. Germline CDR1 and CDR2: MDHEN and SYDVKM. The CDR3 is 12 amino acids. The V end lost 7 bases, the J end lost 9 bases, and 14 bases lay between the germline ends. CDR3 DNA sequence: TGTGCCAGCAATACAGCGAGTGGCACGCAGTATTTT. Its protein product is CASNTASGTQYF.

The V call is TRBV2, the J call TRBJ1-1; TRBD1 might be the D (5 bases). Germline lookup yields CDR1 SNHLY and CDR2 FYNNEI. The CDR3 is 13 residues long. V gave up 6 bases and J gave up 6 bases, with 14 bases separating them. CDR3 sequence reads: CASSGGLGAEAFF. For the CDR3, the DNA is TGTGCCAGCAGCGGGGGGTTAGGGGCTGAAGCTTTCTTT.

The chain uses TRBV29-1 and TRBJ2-1; perhaps TRBD2 as D (5 bases). Trimming left V 4 bases short and J 4 bases short, with 23 bases between. Germline V lookup: CDR1 SQVTM, CDR2 ANQGSEA. This CDR3 has 17 residues. This CDR3 is CSVGGVARAGVYNEQFF. The CDR3 region has the DNA TGCAGCGTTGGGGGAGTAGCACGGGCCGGGGTTTACAATGAGCAGTTCTTC.

The V gene is TRBV2, the J gene TRBJ2-7, with 11 bases identical to TRBD2. The V and J ends lost 8 bases and 2 bases, in that order; junction bases with no gene match: 14. Germline lookup yields CDR1 SNHLY and CDR2 FYNNEI. The CDR3 has 17 amino acids. The CDR3 here is CASRLAGGISRPYEQYF. Here the CDR3 DNA reads TGTGCCAGCCGGCTAGCGGGAGGTATCAGCCGACCCTACGAGCAGTACTTC.

Worth noting for this clone: This could be a read error, since a much larger clone is one nucleotide away. The CDR3 spells CASSRGTGQETQYF. DNA for the CDR3: TGCGCCAGCAGCCGTGGGACAGGCCAAGAGACCCAGTACTTC. The gene calls are TRBV5-1 and TRBJ2-5; 8 bases are shared with TRBD1. The CDR3 totals 14 residues. In germline, CDR1 is SGHRS, CDR2 YFSETQ. V dropped 4 bases and J dropped 1; count of bases not matched to a gene: 3.

This clone was observed a few times. The gene calls are TRBV5-1 and TRBJ2-6; TRBD1 is a possible D gene (6 bases). There are 16 residues in the CDR3. Looked up from germline, CDR1 is SGHRS and CDR2 is YFSETQ. V gave up 4 bases and J gave up 5 bases, with 16 bases separating them. The CDR3 nucleotides are TGCGCCAGCAGCAAATTCAACAGGGATAGGGCCAACGTCCTGACTTTC. Translation gives CASSKFNRDRANVLTF.

This clone was seen more than once but under ten times. The chain carries TRBV29-1 and TRBJ2-7; the D gene is possibly TRBD2 (6 bases). The V gene lost 5 bases and the J gene lost 0 bases, with 11 bases spanning the gap. The CDR3 spans 13 residues. Germline V CDR1 and CDR2: SQVTM, ANQGSEA. Here the CDR3 DNA reads TGCAGCGTTAATCTAGCGCACTCCTACGAGCAGTACTTC. This translates into CSVNLAHSYEQYF.

The V call is TRBV28, the J call TRBJ2-2; D remains ambiguous. This CDR3 spans 17 amino acids. The germline V gene encodes CDR1 MDHEN and CDR2 SYDVKM. V gave up 8 bases and J gave up 1 base, with 20 bases separating them. The CDR3 sequence: CASVPDAGDKNTGELFF. For the CDR3, the DNA is TGTGCCAGCGTACCTGACGCCGGAGACAAGAACACCGGGGAGCTGTTTTTT. The full variable domain, with the rest looked up from reference TRBV28 and TRBJ2-2, is DVKVTQSSRYLVKRTGEKVFLECVQDMDHENMFWYRQDPGLGLRLIYFSYDVKMKEKGDIPEGYSVSREKKERFSLILESASTNQTSMYLCASVPDAGDKNTGELFFGEGSRLTVL.

The chain uses TRBV28 and TRBJ2-2; 9 bases align to TRBD2. The CDR3 runs 16 residues. With 4 bases clipped from V and 3 bases from J, the junction kept 6 bases outside the gene matches. Germline V lookup: CDR1 MDHEN, CDR2 SYDVKM. CDR3 sequence: CASSSTSGGYTGELFF. The DNA of the CDR3 is TGTGCCAGCAGTTCGACTAGCGGAGGGTACACCGGGGAGCTGTTTTTT.

The genes are TRBV7-6 and TRBJ2-1, with D perhaps matching TRBD1 (8 bases). V was shortened by 5 bases and J by 8 bases, with 16 bases between the two germline ends. CDR3 length equals 14 residues. Per the germline V gene, CDR1 is SGHVS and CDR2 is FNYEAQ. The CDR3 DNA reads TGTGCCAGCAGCACGTACAGGGGGGGCTATGAGCAGTTCTTC. Amino acid sequence: CASSTYRGGYEQFF.

This chain uses TRBV5-4 with TRBJ2-1; D is unclear. Trimming pared 4 bases from V and 6 bases from J, leaving 8 bases between. The CDR3 spans 12 residues. Germline V lookup: CDR1 SGHNT, CDR2 YYREEE (reference sequence). This CDR3 reads CASSPRPNEQFF. The CDR3 bases are TGTGCCAGCAGCCCCCGCCCCAATGAGCAGTTCTTC.

Here the CDR3 reads CASSPGYGRIQYF. CDR3 DNA sequence: TGTGCCAGCAGCCCCGGCTATGGGAGGATACAGTACTTC. The chain recombines TRBV7-7 with TRBJ2-7; D may be TRBD2 (6 bases). The V and J ends lost 5 bases and 10 bases respectively, with 18 bases between them. The CDR3 has 13 amino acids. The V gene's germline CDR1 is SSHAT and CDR2 FNYEAQ (reference sequence). Full variable domain (outside the CDR3, taken from reference TRBV7-7 and TRBJ2-7): GAGVSQSPRYKVTKRGQDVTLRCDPISSHATLYWYQQALGQGPEFLTYFNYEAQPDKSGLPSDRFSAERPEGSISTLTIQRTEQRDSAMYRCASSPGYGRIQYFGPGTRLTVT.

This clone appeared many times. The rearrangement links TRBV29-1 to TRBJ2-1; D unclear. CDR3 length: 15 amino acids. The ends were cut back, 4 bases at V and 0 bases at J, with 13 bases in the middle. Per germline, CDR1 SQVTM and CDR2 ANQGSEA. For the CDR3, the DNA is TGCAGCGTTGGAGGAACTGAGAGCTCCTACAATGAGCAGTTCTTC. It translates to CSVGGTESSYNEQFF.